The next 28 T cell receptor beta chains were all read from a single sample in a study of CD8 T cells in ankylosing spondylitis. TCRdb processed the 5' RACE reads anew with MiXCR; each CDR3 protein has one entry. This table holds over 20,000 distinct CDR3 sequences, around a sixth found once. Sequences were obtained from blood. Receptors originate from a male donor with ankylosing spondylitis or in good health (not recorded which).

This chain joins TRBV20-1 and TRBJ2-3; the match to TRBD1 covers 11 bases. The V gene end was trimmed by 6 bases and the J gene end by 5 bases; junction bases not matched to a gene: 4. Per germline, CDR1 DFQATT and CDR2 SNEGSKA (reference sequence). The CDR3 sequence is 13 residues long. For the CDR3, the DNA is TGCAGTGCGCGGACAGGGGGCGGAGATACGCAGTATTTT. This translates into CSARTGGGDTQYF.

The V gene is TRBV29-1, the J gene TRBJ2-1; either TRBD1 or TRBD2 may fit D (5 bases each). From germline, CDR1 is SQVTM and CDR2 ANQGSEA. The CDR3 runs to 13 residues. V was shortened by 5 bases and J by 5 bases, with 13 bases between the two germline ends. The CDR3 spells CSVRRVGDNEQFF. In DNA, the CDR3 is TGCAGCGTTCGCAGGGTCGGGGACAATGAGCAGTTCTTC.

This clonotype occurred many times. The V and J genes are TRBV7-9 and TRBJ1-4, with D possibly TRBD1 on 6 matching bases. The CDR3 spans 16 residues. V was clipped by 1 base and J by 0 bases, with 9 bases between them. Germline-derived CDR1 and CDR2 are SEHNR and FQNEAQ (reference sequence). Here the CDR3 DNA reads TGTGCCAGCAGCTTAGGGACAGCGGCAACTAATGAAAAACTGTTTTTT. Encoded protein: CASSLGTAATNEKLFF.

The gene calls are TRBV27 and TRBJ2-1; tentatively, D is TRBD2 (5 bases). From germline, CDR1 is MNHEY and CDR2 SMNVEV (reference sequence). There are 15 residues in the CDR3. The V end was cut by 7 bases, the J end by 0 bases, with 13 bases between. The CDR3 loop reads CASNVKAGSYNEQFF. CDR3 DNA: TGTGCCAGCAATGTGAAGGCGGGCTCCTACAATGAGCAGTTCTTC.

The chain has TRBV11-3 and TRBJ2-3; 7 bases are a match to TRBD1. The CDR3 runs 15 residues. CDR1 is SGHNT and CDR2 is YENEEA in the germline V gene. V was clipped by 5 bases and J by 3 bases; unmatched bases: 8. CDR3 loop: CASSPRQGATDTQYF. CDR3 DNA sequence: TGTGCCAGCAGCCCAAGACAGGGTGCGACAGATACGCAGTATTTT.

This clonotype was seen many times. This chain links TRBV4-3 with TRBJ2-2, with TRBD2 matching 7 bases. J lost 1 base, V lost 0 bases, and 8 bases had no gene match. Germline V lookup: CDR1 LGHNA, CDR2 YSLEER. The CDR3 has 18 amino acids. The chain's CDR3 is CASSQDLRRGVNTGELFF. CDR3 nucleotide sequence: TGCGCCAGCAGCCAAGATCTGCGACGGGGGGTGAACACCGGGGAGCTGTTTTTT.

The CDR3 DNA is TGCAGTGCCTGGGGGCTAGCGGGAGTTATGAATGAGCAGTTCTTC. As protein: CSAWGLAGVMNEQFF. This chain joins TRBV20-1 and TRBJ2-1; 10 nucleotides agree with TRBD2. The V gene's germline CDR1 is DFQATT and CDR2 SNEGSKA (reference sequence). V shed 6 bases, J shed 7 bases, and the junction held 12 bases outside the gene matches. The CDR3 totals 15 residues.

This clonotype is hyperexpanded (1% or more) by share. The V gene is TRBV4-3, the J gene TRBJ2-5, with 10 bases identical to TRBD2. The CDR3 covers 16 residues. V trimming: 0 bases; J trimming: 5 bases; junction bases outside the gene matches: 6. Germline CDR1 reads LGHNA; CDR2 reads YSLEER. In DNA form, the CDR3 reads TGCGCCAGCAGCCAAGATCCCCCTAGCGGGAGCGAGACCCAGTACTTC. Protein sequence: CASSQDPPSGSETQYF.

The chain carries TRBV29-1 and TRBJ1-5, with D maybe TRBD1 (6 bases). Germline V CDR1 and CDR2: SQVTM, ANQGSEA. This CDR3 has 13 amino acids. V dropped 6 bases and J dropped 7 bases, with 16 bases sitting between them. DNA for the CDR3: TGCAGCGTCCGGGAGGGGGGGGAACAGCCCCAGCATTTT. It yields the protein CSVREGGEQPQHF.

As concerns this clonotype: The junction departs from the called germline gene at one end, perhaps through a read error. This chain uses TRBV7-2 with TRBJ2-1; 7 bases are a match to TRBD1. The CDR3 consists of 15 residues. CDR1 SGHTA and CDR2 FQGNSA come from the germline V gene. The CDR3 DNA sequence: TGTGCCACCAGCTCGACAGGGTTACCGGGCAATGAGCAGTTCTTC. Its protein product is CATSSTGLPGNEQFF. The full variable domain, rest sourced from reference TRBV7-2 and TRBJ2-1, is GAGVSQSPSNKVTEKGKDVELRCDPISGHTALYWYRQSLGQGLEFLIYFQGNSAPDKSGLPSDRFSAERTGGSVSTLTIQRTQQEDSAVYLCATSSTGLPGNEQFFGPGTRLTVL.

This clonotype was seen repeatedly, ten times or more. The CDR3 nucleotides are TGCAGTGCTGAGCCCCCGGGCAGTGGGACTGAAGCTTTCTTT. This sequence encodes CSAEPPGSGTEAFF. The rearrangement links TRBV20-1 to TRBJ1-1; no clear D gene. The germline V gene encodes CDR1 DFQATT and CDR2 SNEGSKA (reference sequence). V was pared by 5 bases and J by 5 bases, with 18 bases between. CDR3 length: 14 residues.

CDR3 bases: TGTGCCAGCAGCGCCTTACGGAGCTCAGCTTACAATGAGCAGTTCTTC. As protein: CASSALRSSAYNEQFF. This chain uses TRBV11-2 with TRBJ2-1; D is undetermined. Germline-derived CDR1 and CDR2 are SGHAT and FQNNGV. The ends were cut back, 5 bases at V and 4 bases at J, with 18 bases in the middle. The CDR3 is 16 amino acids.

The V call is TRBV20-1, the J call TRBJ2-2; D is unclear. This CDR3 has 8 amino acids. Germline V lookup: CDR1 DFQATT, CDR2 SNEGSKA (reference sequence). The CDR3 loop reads CRAGELFF. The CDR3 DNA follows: TGCAGAGCCGGGGAGCTGTTTTTT.

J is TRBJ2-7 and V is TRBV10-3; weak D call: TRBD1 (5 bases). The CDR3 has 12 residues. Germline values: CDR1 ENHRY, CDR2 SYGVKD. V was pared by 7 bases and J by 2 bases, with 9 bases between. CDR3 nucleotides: TGTGCCATCAAGACAGATACCTACGAGCAGTACTTC. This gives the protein CAIKTDTYEQYF.

This chain's CDR3 is CATSGHRGRDTGELFF. CDR3 DNA sequence: TGTGCCACCAGTGGACACAGGGGCCGGGACACCGGGGAGCTGTTTTTT. This sequence joins TRBV24-1 and TRBJ2-2; 7 nucleotides line up with TRBD1. Trimming cost V 5 bases and J 3 bases; bases outside gene matches: 8. Germline values: CDR1 KGHDR, CDR2 SFDVKD. This CDR3 comprises 16 residues.

DNA of the CDR3: TGTGCCAGCAGCCCGCGAGCCGGGACTAGCGGTGACAATGAGCAGTTCTTC. Its protein product is CASSPRAGTSGDNEQFF. This chain uses TRBV7-3 with TRBJ2-1; 11 bases line up with TRBD2. The CDR3 is 17 residues long. With V trimmed by 5 bases and J by 5 bases, 11 bases remained unmatched. Germline lookup yields CDR1 SGHTA and CDR2 FQGTGA. Full variable domain (outside the CDR3, taken from reference TRBV7-3 and TRBJ2-1): GAGVSQTPSNKVTEKGKYVELRCDPISGHTALYWYRQSLGQGPEFLIYFQGTGAADDSGLPNDRFFAVRPEGSVSTLKIQRTERGDSAVYLCASSPRAGTSGDNEQFFGPGTRLTVL.

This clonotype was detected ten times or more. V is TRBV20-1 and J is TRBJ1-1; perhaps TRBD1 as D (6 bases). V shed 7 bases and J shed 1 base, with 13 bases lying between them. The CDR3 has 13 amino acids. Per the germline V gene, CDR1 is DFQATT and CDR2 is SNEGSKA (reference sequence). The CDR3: CSVRDRPNTEAFF. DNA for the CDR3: TGCAGTGTTCGTGACAGGCCGAACACTGAAGCTTTCTTT.

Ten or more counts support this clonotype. The CDR3 sequence: CASSSPGTEAFF. The CDR3 DNA reads as TGCGCCAGCAGCTCGCCCGGTACTGAAGCTTTCTTT. V is TRBV5-1 and J is TRBJ1-1; D is undetermined. The CDR3 extends over 12 amino acids. V lost 3 bases and J lost 5, with 8 bases in between. Germline V gene lookup returns CDR1 SGHRS and CDR2 YFSETQ.

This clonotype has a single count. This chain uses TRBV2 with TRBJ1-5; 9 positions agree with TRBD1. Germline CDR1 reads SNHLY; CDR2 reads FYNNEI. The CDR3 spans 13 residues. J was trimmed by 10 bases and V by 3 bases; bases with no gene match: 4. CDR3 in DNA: TGTGCCAGCAGTGAGGGACAGGGATTTCCCCAGCATTTT. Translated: CASSEGQGFPQHF. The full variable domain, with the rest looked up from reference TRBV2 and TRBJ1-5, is EPEVTQTPSHQVTQMGQEVILRCVPISNHLYFYWYRQILGQKVEFLVSFYNNEISEKSEIFDDQFSVERPDGSNFTLKIRSTKLEDSAMYFCASSEGQGFPQHFGDGTRLSIL.

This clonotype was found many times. The CDR3 sequence is CASSRGPRGGELFF. For the CDR3, the DNA is TGTGCCAGCAGCCGGGGCCCACGAGGAGGGGAGCTGTTTTTT. The genes are TRBV28 and TRBJ2-2; D could derive from TRBD1 or TRBD2 (5 bases each). The CDR3 runs to 14 residues. The ends were cut back, 6 bases at V and 8 bases at J, with 16 bases in the middle. CDR1 and CDR2 (germline): MDHEN, SYDVKM.

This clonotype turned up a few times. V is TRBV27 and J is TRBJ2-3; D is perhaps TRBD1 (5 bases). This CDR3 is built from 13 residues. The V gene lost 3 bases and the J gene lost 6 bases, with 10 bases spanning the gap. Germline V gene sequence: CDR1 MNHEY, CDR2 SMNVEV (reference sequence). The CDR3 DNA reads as TGTGCCAGCAGTTTTTCAGGGTCTGATACGCAGTATTTT. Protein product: CASSFSGSDTQYF.

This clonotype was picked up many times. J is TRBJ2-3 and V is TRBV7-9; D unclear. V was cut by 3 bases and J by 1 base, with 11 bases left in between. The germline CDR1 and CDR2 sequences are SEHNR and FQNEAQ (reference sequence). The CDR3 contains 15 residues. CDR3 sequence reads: CASSFSDPRTDTQYF. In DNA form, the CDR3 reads TGTGCCAGCAGCTTCTCGGATCCCCGCACAGATACGCAGTATTTT. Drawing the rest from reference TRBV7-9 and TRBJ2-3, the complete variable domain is DTGVSQNPRHKITKRGQNVTFRCDPISEHNRLYWYRQTLGQGPEFLTYFQNEAQLEKSRLLSDRFSAERPKGSFSTLEIQRTEQGDSAMYLCASSFSDPRTDTQYFGPGTRLTVL.

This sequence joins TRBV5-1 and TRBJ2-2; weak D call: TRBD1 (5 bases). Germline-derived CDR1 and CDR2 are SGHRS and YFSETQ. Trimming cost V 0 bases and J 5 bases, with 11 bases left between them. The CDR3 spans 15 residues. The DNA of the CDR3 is TGCGCCAGCAGCTTGGTGGCCAGGGAAACCGGGGAGCTGTTTTTT. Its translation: CASSLVARETGELFF.

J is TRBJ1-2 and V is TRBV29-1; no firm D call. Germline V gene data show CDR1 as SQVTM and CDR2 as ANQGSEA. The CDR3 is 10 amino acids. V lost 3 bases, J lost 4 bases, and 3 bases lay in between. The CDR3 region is CSVETYGYTF. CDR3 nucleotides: TGCAGCGTTGAGACCTATGGCTACACCTTC.

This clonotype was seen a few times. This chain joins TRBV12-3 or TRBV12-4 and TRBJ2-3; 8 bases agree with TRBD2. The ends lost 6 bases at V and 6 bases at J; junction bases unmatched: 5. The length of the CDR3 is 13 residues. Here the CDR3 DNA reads TGTGCCAGCAGGGGTAGCGGGGCCGATACGCAGTATTTT. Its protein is CASRGSGADTQYF.

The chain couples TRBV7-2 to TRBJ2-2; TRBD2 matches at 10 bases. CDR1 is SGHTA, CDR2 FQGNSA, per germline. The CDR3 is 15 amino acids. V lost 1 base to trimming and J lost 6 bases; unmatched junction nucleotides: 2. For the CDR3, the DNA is TGTGCCAGCAGCTTAGATAGCGGGAGGTCCGGGGAGCTGTTTTTT. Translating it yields CASSLDSGRSGELFF. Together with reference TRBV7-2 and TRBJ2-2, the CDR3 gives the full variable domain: GAGVSQSPSNKVTEKGKDVELRCDPISGHTALYWYRQSLGQGLEFLIYFQGNSAPDKSGLPSDRFSAERTGGSVSTLTIQRTQQEDSAVYLCASSLDSGRSGELFFGEGSRLTVL.

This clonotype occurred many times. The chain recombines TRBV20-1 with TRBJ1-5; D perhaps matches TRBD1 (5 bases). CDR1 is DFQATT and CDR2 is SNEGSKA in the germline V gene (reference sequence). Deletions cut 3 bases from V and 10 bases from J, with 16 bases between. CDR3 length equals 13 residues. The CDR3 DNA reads TGCAGTGCTAGGGGGGGAGCCGGGGGACCCCAGCATTTT. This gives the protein CSARGGAGGPQHF.

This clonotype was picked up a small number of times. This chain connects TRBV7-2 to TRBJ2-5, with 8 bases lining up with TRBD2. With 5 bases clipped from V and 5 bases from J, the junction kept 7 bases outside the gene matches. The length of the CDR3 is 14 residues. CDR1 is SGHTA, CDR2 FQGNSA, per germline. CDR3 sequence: CASSQPLAGETQYF. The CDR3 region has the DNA TGTGCCAGCAGCCAGCCATTAGCGGGGGAGACCCAGTACTTC.